The 23 T cell receptor beta chains below come from one sample, sequenced in a study of neurological immune-mediated disorders. Regarding time point: longitudinal time-point 1 (baseline). One entry per CDR3 protein, called by TCRdb with MiXCR from the 5' RACE reads. The sample records over 70,000 distinct CDR3 sequences, 9.5% to 13% being singletons. Sequenced material: PBMCs. The source of these receptors is a man under 40 in good health.

This clonotype came up many times. The chain uses TRBV9 and TRBJ1-1; D is unresolved. This CDR3 has 17 amino acids. Germline V gives CDR1 SGDLS, CDR2 YYNGEE. V lost 4 bases to trimming and J lost 2 bases, with 21 bases between them. CDR3 in amino acids: CASSPPEVAEINTEAFF. The DNA of the CDR3 is TGTGCCAGCAGCCCCCCGGAAGTGGCAGAGATTAACACTGAAGCTTTCTTT.

The sample holds many counts of this clonotype. This chain uses TRBV6-1 with TRBJ2-7, with 8 bases fitting TRBD1. CDR1 and CDR2 from the germline V gene are MNHNS and SASEGT. V was pared by 5 bases and J by 3 bases, with 9 bases of the junction left unmatched. The CDR3 is 15 amino acids. The CDR3 region is CASSMDRASLYEQYF. The DNA of the CDR3 is TGTGCCAGCAGTATGGACAGGGCCTCCCTCTACGAGCAGTACTTC.

This clonotype has a count of ten or more. The J gene is TRBJ2-7, the V gene TRBV5-1, with 10 positions matching TRBD1. V was clipped by 0 bases and J by 6 bases; unmatched bases: 6. Germline V gives CDR1 SGHRS, CDR2 YFSETQ. This CDR3 is 15 amino acids long. The chain's CDR3 is CASSLALGTGAEQYF. The DNA of the CDR3 is TGCGCCAGCAGCTTGGCCTTGGGGACAGGGGCCGAGCAGTACTTC.

This clonotype has a count of ten or more. The chain couples TRBV28 to TRBJ2-7; D is undetermined. The CDR3 loop spans 12 amino acids. V gave up 6 bases and J gave up 9 bases, with 15 bases separating them. Germline V gives CDR1 MDHEN, CDR2 SYDVKM. CDR3 bases: TGTGCCAGCAGCTACGGCAGTGACCGGCAGTACTTC. Encoded protein: CASSYGSDRQYF.

This clonotype came up many times. The J gene is TRBJ2-1, the V gene TRBV6-5, with D uncertain. This CDR3 contains 15 residues. V shed 4 bases and J shed 0 bases, with 10 bases lying between them. Germline V gene data show CDR1 as MNHEY and CDR2 as SVGAGI. The CDR3 bases are TGTGCCAGCAGTTTGGGAAGGAGCTCCTACAATGAGCAGTTCTTC. Protein sequence: CASSLGRSSYNEQFF.

At least ten counts were recorded for this clonotype. CDR3 in DNA: TGCGCCAGCAGCTTGGAACAGGTCCTCACAGATACGCAGTATTTT. This codes for CASSLEQVLTDTQYF. This chain uses TRBV5-1 with TRBJ2-3; a weak D match, TRBD1 (5 bases). V shed 0 bases and J shed 2 bases, with 10 bases lying between them. This CDR3 comprises 15 residues. CDR1 and CDR2 (germline): SGHRS, YFSETQ.

In the case of this clonotype: The junction shows a germline mismatch at one end, possibly a read error. J is TRBJ2-1 and V is TRBV7-2, with D unclear. Germline CDR1 reads SGHTA; CDR2 reads FQGNSA. This CDR3 contains 13 residues. CDR3 sequence: CASSPLNIHEQFF. CDR3 nucleotide sequence: TGTGCCAGCAGCCCTCTTAATATTCATGAACAGTTCTTC.

This clonotype has a count of ten or more. This sequence joins TRBV5-1 and TRBJ1-2, with TRBD1 matching over 7 bases. V lost 3 bases, J lost 5 bases, and 7 bases stayed unmatched. CDR1 and CDR2 (germline): SGHRS, YFSETQ. The CDR3 totals 14 residues. CDR3 region: CASSSWGTEYGYTF. The DNA for the CDR3 is TGCGCCAGCAGCTCATGGGGGACAGAATATGGCTACACCTTC.

This clonotype has at least ten counts. The chain couples TRBV25-1 to TRBJ2-2; D not resolved. Trimming shortened V by 7 bases and J by 3 bases, and 3 bases separated the two germline ends. The CDR3 has 11 amino acids. Germline CDR1 is MGHDK and CDR2 is SYGVNS. DNA for the CDR3: TGTGCCAGCATGGACACCGGGGAGCTGTTTTTT. It specifies CASMDTGELFF.

This clonotype was counted many times. This chain joins TRBV7-2 and TRBJ1-5; TRBD1 is a possible D gene (5 bases). Germline CDR1 is SGHTA and CDR2 is FQGNSA. Trimming stripped 5 bases from V and 2 bases from J, with 13 bases between. This CDR3 comprises 15 residues. DNA of the CDR3: TGTGCCAGCAGCCAGGAGGGGTGGGGCAATCAGCCCCAGCATTTT. The encoded protein is CASSQEGWGNQPQHF.

This clonotype was counted ten times or more. V and J are TRBV27 and TRBJ2-3; possibly TRBD1 or TRBD2 for D (5 bases each). V was shortened by 0 bases and J by 5 bases, with 12 bases between the two germline ends. The germline CDR1 and CDR2 sequences are MNHEY and SMNVEV (reference sequence). The CDR3 length is 15 residues. The CDR3 loop reads CASSLSARAGDTQYF. The CDR3 DNA is TGTGCCAGCAGTTTATCAGCCAGGGCGGGAGATACGCAGTATTTT.

This clonotype was counted ten times or more. The J gene is TRBJ2-1, the V gene TRBV28; 9 bases fit TRBD2. This CDR3 has 15 amino acids. The germline V gene has CDR1 MDHEN and CDR2 SYDVKM. Losses at the gene ends were 6 bases for V and 6 bases for J; bases not matched to a gene: 9. CDR3 region: CASSLSGRGFNEQFF. The CDR3 bases are TGTGCCAGCAGCCTTAGCGGGAGAGGGTTCAATGAGCAGTTCTTC.

This clonotype appeared many times. V gene TRBV20-1 combines with J gene TRBJ1-6, with D perhaps TRBD1 (6 bases). CDR1 DFQATT and CDR2 SNEGSKA come from the germline V gene (reference sequence). V was clipped by 1 base and J by 0 bases, with 19 bases between them. CDR3 length: 19 amino acids. The CDR3 DNA reads TGCAGTGCTAGAGTTCCGGGGACAAGTAAGAGCTCCTATAATTCACCCCTCCACTTT. Translating it yields CSARVPGTSKSSYNSPLHF.

This clonotype was found a few times. CDR3 protein: CASSLGLAAKDTGELFF. The DNA for the CDR3 is TGTGCCAGCAGCTTGGGACTAGCGGCGAAGGACACCGGGGAGCTGTTTTTT. The chain combines TRBV5-6 with TRBJ2-2; 9 bases are a match to TRBD2. The length of the CDR3 is 17 residues. Per germline, CDR1 SGHDT and CDR2 YYEEEE. V lost 0 bases and J lost 3; bases outside the gene matches: 6.

The table lists this clonotype with many counts. J is TRBJ2-7 and V is TRBV2; D ambiguous. The V end was cut by 8 bases, the J end by 0 bases, with 8 bases between. The V gene's germline CDR1 is SNHLY and CDR2 FYNNEI. This CDR3 is 12 amino acids long. CDR3 amino acids: CASSRPSYEQYF. Written as DNA, the CDR3 is TGTGCCAGCTCTCGGCCCTCCTACGAGCAGTACTTC.

The CDR3 loop reads CASSSGLAEGQETQYF. The CDR3 DNA is TGCGCCAGCAGCTCGGGACTAGCGGAGGGGCAAGAGACCCAGTACTTC. The chain employs TRBV5-1 and TRBJ2-5; 11 bases line up with TRBD2. This CDR3 has 16 amino acids. V lost 3 bases to trimming and J lost 2 bases; unmatched junction nucleotides: 6. The germline CDR1 and CDR2 sequences are SGHRS and YFSETQ.

The CDR3 loop is CASSQGSGTYNEQFF. CDR3 nucleotide sequence: TGTGCCAGCAGCCAAGGGTCAGGGACTTACAATGAGCAGTTCTTC. The rearrangement joins TRBV3-1 to TRBJ2-1; D is possibly TRBD2 (6 bases). From germline, CDR1 is LGHDT and CDR2 YNNKEL (reference sequence). The CDR3 runs 15 residues. Trimming shortened V by 1 base and J by 4 bases, and 11 bases separated the two germline ends.

This clonotype occurred many times. The CDR3 sequence is CASSEWGHEQYF. DNA of the CDR3: TGCGCCAGCAGTGAGTGGGGACACGAGCAGTACTTC. The chain recombines TRBV10-2 with TRBJ2-7; D may match TRBD1 or TRBD2 (5 bases each). The CDR3 is 12 amino acids. Germline V gene lookup returns CDR1 WSHSY and CDR2 SAAADI. The germline V and J ends were trimmed by 1 base and 5 bases, with 6 bases remaining between them.

Concerning this clonotype itself: A read error may produce the germline difference seen at one junction end. The chain recombines TRBV28 with TRBJ1-1; a weak D match, TRBD1 (6 bases). The germline V gene has CDR1 MDHEN and CDR2 SYDVKM. The CDR3 has 15 residues. The CDR3 coding sequence is TGTGCCAGCAGATTATACGTCGTAGGGGGCACTGAAGCTTTCTTT. Protein: CASRLYVVGGTEAFF.

This clonotype has a count of ten or more. CDR3 protein: CASSFAAGENIQYF. The CDR3 bases are TGCGCCAGCAGCTTTGCAGCGGGGGAAAACATTCAGTACTTC. The V and J genes are TRBV5-1 and TRBJ2-4, with 8 bases that match TRBD2. The CDR3 is made up of 14 amino acids. CDR1 is SGHRS, CDR2 YFSETQ, per germline. The V segment lost 2 bases and the J segment 5 bases; nucleotides outside the gene matches: 3. The entire variable domain, with the rest obtained from reference TRBV5-1 and TRBJ2-4, is as follows: KAGVTQTPRYLIKTRGQQVTLSCSPISGHRSVSWYQQTPGQGLQFLFEYFSETQRNKGNFPGRFSGRQFSNSRSEMNVSTLELGDSALYLCASSFAAGENIQYFGAGTRLSVL.

This clonotype was seen many times. The V call is TRBV29-1, the J call TRBJ1-1, with TRBD1 identical over 7 bases. V was pared by 5 bases and J by 0 bases, with 3 bases of the junction left unmatched. The CDR3 contains 13 residues. Germline V lookup: CDR1 SQVTM, CDR2 ANQGSEA. CDR3 residues: CSVSDRVNTEAFF. The CDR3 coding sequence is TGCAGCGTTTCCGACAGGGTGAACACTGAAGCTTTCTTT. Complete variable domain (other parts from reference TRBV29-1 and TRBJ1-1): SAVISQKPSRDICQRGTSLTIQCQVDSQVTMMFWYRQQPGQSLTLIATANQGSEATYESGFVIDKFPISRPNLTFSTLTVSNMSPEDSSIYLCSVSDRVNTEAFFGQGTRLTVV.

This clonotype was found many times. The chain carries TRBV5-1 and TRBJ2-1; 9 bases fit TRBD2. Per the germline V gene, CDR1 is SGHRS and CDR2 is YFSETQ. The CDR3 length is 17 residues. V trimming: 4 bases; J trimming: 5 bases; junction bases outside the gene matches: 13. CDR3 DNA: TGCGCCAGCAGCCCACCGGGGGCGGGAGGGCCCCACAATGAGCAGTTCTTC. It translates to CASSPPGAGGPHNEQFF.

This clonotype occurred many times. This chain joins TRBV12-3 or TRBV12-4 and TRBJ1-5; tentatively, D is TRBD1 (5 bases). V lost 5 bases and J lost 5, with 10 bases in between. The CDR3 runs to 13 residues. The CDR3 nucleotides are TGTGCCAGCAGTCGGGACGCTCATCAGCCCCAGCATTTT. Translated, it gives CASSRDAHQPQHF.